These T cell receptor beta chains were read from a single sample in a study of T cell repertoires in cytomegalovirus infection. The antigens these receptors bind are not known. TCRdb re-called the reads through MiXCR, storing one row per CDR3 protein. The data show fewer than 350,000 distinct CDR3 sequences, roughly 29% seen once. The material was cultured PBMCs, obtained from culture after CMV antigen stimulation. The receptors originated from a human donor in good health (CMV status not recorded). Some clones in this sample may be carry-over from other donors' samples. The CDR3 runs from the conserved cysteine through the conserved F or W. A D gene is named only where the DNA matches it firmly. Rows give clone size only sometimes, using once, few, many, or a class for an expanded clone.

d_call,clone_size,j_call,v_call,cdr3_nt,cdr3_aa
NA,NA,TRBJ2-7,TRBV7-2,TGTGCCAGCAGCTTAGACCAGGGCTCCTACGAGCAGTACTTC,CASSLDQGSYEQYF
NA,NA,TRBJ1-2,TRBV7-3,TGTGCCAGCAGCTTAAGGGGGACCGGGACGAAAGGTGGCTACACCTTC,CASSLRGTGTKGGYTF
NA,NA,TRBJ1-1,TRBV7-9,TGTGCCAGCAGCTCCTTACCCCAGAACACTGAAGCTTTCTTT,CASSSLPQNTEAFF
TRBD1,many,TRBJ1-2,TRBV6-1,TGTGCCAGCAGGGCAGCGGGACCAGGGGGCTTCTATGGCTACACCTTC,CASRAAGPGGFYGYTF
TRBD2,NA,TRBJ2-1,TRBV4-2,TGTGCCAGCAGCCAAGGGGAATCGGGGGGGCTCTACAATGAGCAGTTCTTC,CASSQGESGGLYNEQFF
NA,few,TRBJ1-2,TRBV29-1,TGCAGCGTTGACTTCCAGGGAAGGGGTGGCTACACCTTC,CSVDFQGRGGYTF
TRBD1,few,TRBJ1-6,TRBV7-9,TGTGCCAGCAGCCCACAGGGGGATAATTCACCCCTCCACTTT,CASSPQGDNSPLHF
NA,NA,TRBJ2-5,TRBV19,TGTGCCAGTAGTAACGGAGGTGAACAGACCCAGTACTTC,CASSNGGEQTQYF
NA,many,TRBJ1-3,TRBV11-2,TGTGCCAGCAGACACCCACCCCGGAACGAGGACGGAAACACCATATATTTT,CASRHPPRNEDGNTIYF
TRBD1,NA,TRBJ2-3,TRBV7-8,TGTGCCAGCAGCTCCCTCGGGACAGGGACAGATACGCAGTATTTT,CASSSLGTGTDTQYF
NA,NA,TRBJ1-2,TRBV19,TGTGCCAGTAGTGAGCTCTATGGCTACACCTTC,CASSELYGYTF
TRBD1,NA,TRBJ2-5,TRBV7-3,TGTGCCAGCAGCCCGGGCCCCACAGGGGATGAGACCCAGTACTTC,CASSPGPTGDETQYF
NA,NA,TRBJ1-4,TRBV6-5,TGTGCCACAGCCGCACGGGCGTGGAGTGAAAAACTGTTTTTT,CATAARAWSEKLFF
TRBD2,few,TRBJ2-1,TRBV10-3,TGTGCCATCGGGCTAGCGGGGGGTCATGAGCAGTTCTTC,CAIGLAGGHEQFF
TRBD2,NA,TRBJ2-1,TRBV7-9,TGTGCCAGCAGCTCCGGGACTAGCGGGACTGAGCAGTTCTTC,CASSSGTSGTEQFF
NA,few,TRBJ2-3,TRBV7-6,TGTGCCAGCAGCTTAGGAGACTATACGCAGTATTTT,CASSLGDYTQYF
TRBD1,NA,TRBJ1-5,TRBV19,TGTGCCAGTAGTACGGAGGCTCGGACAGGGGGATGGCCCCAGCATTTT,CASSTEARTGGWPQHF
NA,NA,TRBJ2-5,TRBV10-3,TGTGCCATCAGTGGGCAACTACAAGAGACCCAGTACTTC,CAISGQLQETQYF
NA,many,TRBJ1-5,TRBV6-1,TGTGCCAGCACCCTCGACACTAGCAATCAGCCCCAGCATTTT,CASTLDTSNQPQHF
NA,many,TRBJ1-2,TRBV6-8,TGTGCCAGCAGTTACGACGGGAACTATGGCTACACCTTC,CASSYDGNYGYTF
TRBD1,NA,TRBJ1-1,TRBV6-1,TGTGCCAGCAGCATCTCAGGGGGCCAATTTGCTGAAGCTTTCTTT,CASSISGGQFAEAFF
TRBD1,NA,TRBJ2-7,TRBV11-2,TGTGCCAGCAGTAGGGACAGGGAGCAGTACTTC,CASSRDREQYF
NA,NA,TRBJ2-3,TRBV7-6,TGTGCCAGCAGCTTAGCGCGGGGCTACACCTTCACAGATACGCAGTATTTT,CASSLARGYTFTDTQYF
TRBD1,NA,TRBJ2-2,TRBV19,TGTGCCAGTAGTACCCTCTGGGGACAGCAGAACACCGGGGAGCTGTTTTTT,CASSTLWGQQNTGELFF
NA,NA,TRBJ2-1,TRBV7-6,TGTGCCAGCAGCTTAGTCTCTGGGGACGAGGTGGGCAATGAGCAGTTCTTC,CASSLVSGDEVGNEQFF
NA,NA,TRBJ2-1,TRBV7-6,TGTGCCAGCACCAAGGGAGGGGGTTACAATGAGCAGTTCTTC,CASTKGGGYNEQFF
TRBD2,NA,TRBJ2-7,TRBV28,TGTGCCAGCAGCGTAGCGGGAGGGAAGTACGAGCAGTACTTC,CASSVAGGKYEQYF
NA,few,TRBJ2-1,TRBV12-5,TGTGCTAGTGGTTCGCACGGGGGGCACGATGAGCAGTTCTTC,CASGSHGGHDEQFF
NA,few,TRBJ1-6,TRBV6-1,TGTGCCAGCAGTGTTACGGGGTCGGATTCACCCCTCCACTTT,CASSVTGSDSPLHF
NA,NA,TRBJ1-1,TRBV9,TGTGCCAGCAGCGTAGAAGCGGTCATGAACACTGAAGCTTTCTTT,CASSVEAVMNTEAFF
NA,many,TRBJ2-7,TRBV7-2,TGTGCCAGCCGGGACGGGAGCTCCTACGAGCAGTACTTC,CASRDGSSYEQYF